The 21 T cell receptor beta chains listed next were all sequenced from one sample in a study of radiotherapy plus CTLA-4 blockade in lung cancer. The repertoire was sequenced with immunoSEQ multiplex PCR; TCRdb's copy has only in-frame clones and lacks some. The sample holds approximately 60,000 clones, 60% to 85% seen once. The source material was peripheral blood, sampled from a patient treated with radiotherapy plus ipilimumab. These TCRs come from a human donor with non-small cell lung cancer who had a complete response to radiotherapy plus ipilimumab.

The chain recombines TRBV19 with TRBJ1-4, with 8 bases identical to TRBD1. The CDR3 has 16 residues. CDR1 LNHDA and CDR2 SQIVND come from the germline V gene (reference sequence). After removal of 5 bases from V and 5 bases from J, the junction contained 10 bases not matched to a gene. The CDR3 spells CASSPSRTGSNEKLFF. CDR3 bases: TGTGCCAGTAGTCCATCCCGGACAGGGTCCAATGAAAAACTGTTTTTT.

This chain uses TRBV11-2 with TRBJ1-4; D not resolved. This CDR3 is 16 amino acids long. V was trimmed by 0 bases and J by 2 bases, leaving 10 bases between them. Germline-derived CDR1 and CDR2 are SGHAT and FQNNGV. The CDR3, as DNA: TGTGCCAGCAGCTTAGATCCCCCCGGGACTAATGAAAAACTGTTTTTT. Its translation: CASSLDPPGTNEKLFF.

The rearrangement links TRBV15 to TRBJ2-3; 7 bases fit TRBD2. This CDR3 spans 16 amino acids. V shed 0 bases, J shed 5 bases, and the junction held 8 bases outside the gene matches. Germline V gives CDR1 LNHNV, CDR2 YYDKDF (reference sequence). CDR3 sequence (DNA): TGTGCCACCAGCAGAGATCTGGCGGGAGCGATAGATACGCAGTATTTT. Protein sequence: CATSRDLAGAIDTQYF.

The genes are TRBV12-5 and TRBJ1-1; perhaps TRBD1 as D (6 bases). Trimming pared 4 bases from V and 0 bases from J, leaving 12 bases between. The length of the CDR3 is 15 residues. Germline V CDR1 and CDR2: LGHNT, FRNRAP. The CDR3 loop reads CASGSYRALNTEAFF. CDR3 nucleotide sequence: TGTGCTAGTGGTTCCTACAGGGCCCTGAACACTGAAGCTTTCTTT.

The chain recombines TRBV11-3 with TRBJ1-1; D remains unclear. CDR1 is SGHNT, CDR2 YENEEA, per germline. V lost 3 bases and J 1 base, leaving 6 bases between the germline ends. The CDR3 sequence is 13 residues long. CDR3 residues: CASSFSTNTEAFF. DNA of the CDR3: TGTGCCAGCAGCTTTTCTACGAACACTGAAGCTTTCTTT.

This chain connects TRBV19 to TRBJ2-7; tentatively, D is TRBD1 (6 bases). Germline V gives CDR1 LNHDA, CDR2 SQIVND (reference sequence). The CDR3 covers 13 residues. Between the trimmed V and J ends, which lost 5 bases and 1 base, there was a span of 9 bases. CDR3 coding DNA: TGTGCCAGTAGTCGAGGGGGTTCCTACGAGCAGTACTTC. Protein: CASSRGGSYEQYF.

The chain is built from TRBV7-9 and TRBJ2-1, with 14 bases fitting TRBD2. The germline CDR1 and CDR2 sequences are SEHNR and FQNEAQ (reference sequence). The CDR3 loop spans 18 amino acids. After removal of 3 bases from V and 3 bases from J, the junction contained 7 bases not matched to a gene. The CDR3 protein is CASSFPTSGGAGYNEQFF. CDR3 bases: TGTGCCAGCAGCTTTCCGACTAGCGGGGGGGCTGGCTACAATGAGCAGTTCTTC.

This clone appeared a few times. The chain joins TRBV5-5 to TRBJ1-2, with TRBD1 identical over 9 bases. The CDR3 runs to 14 residues. V shed 0 bases, J shed 4 bases, and the junction held 1 base outside the gene matches. Per germline, CDR1 SGHKS and CDR2 YYEKEE (reference sequence). The CDR3 DNA is TGTGCCAGCAGCTTGGGACAGGGGGGCTATGGCTACACCTTC. It encodes CASSLGQGGYGYTF.

The V and J genes are TRBV5-1 and TRBJ2-5, with D unresolved. Germline CDR1 is SGHRS and CDR2 is YFSETQ. Trimming took off 0 bases at V and 5 bases at J, with 5 bases between the two ends. The CDR3 contains 12 residues. The CDR3 nucleotides are TGCGCCAGCAGCTTGGATTCGGAGACCCAGTACTTC. Protein: CASSLDSETQYF.

DNA for the CDR3: TGTGCCAGCAGTTACTCAGGGGCTGGGGCCAACGTCCTGACTTTC. Residues: CASSYSGAGANVLTF. The chain links TRBV6-5 to TRBJ2-6; tentative D call: TRBD1 (5 bases). Trimming cost V 0 bases and J 2 bases, with 5 bases left between them. The germline gives CDR1 MNHEY, CDR2 SVGAGI. The CDR3 covers 15 residues.

The V gene is TRBV30, the J gene TRBJ2-7, with TRBD1 matching over 9 bases. This CDR3 contains 15 residues. The V gene end was trimmed by 2 bases and the J gene end by 4 bases; junction bases not matched to a gene: 9. Germline assignment: CDR1 GTSNPN and CDR2 SVGIG (reference sequence). The CDR3 loop reads CAWSCRDRVEYEQYV. The CDR3 bases are TGTGCCTGGAGTTGCCGGGACAGGGTAGAGTACGAGCAGTACGTC.

This chain joins TRBV27 and TRBJ2-1; TRBD2 matches 13 bases. Germline V gene data show CDR1 as MNHEY and CDR2 as SMNVEV (reference sequence). The CDR3 runs 15 residues. The trim removed 5 bases at V and 6 bases at J, leaving 4 bases unmatched. CDR3: CASSPGTSGVNEQFF. DNA of the CDR3: TGTGCCAGCAGTCCCGGGACTAGCGGGGTCAATGAGCAGTTCTTC.

This clone was seen only a few times. The chain's CDR3 is CASSLFRGTEAFF. For the CDR3, the DNA is TGTGCCAGCAGTTTATTCAGGGGGACTGAAGCTTTCTTT. The V gene is TRBV27, the J gene TRBJ1-1; TRBD1 aligns across 7 bases. There are 13 residues in the CDR3. Germline-derived CDR1 and CDR2 are MNHEY and SMNVEV (reference sequence). Germline trimming cut 1 base from V and 5 bases from J; bases unmatched to any gene: 1.

The sample holds a few counts of this clone. The V gene is TRBV19, the J gene TRBJ1-6; weak D call: TRBD1 (5 bases). The CDR3 consists of 15 residues. The germline V gene encodes CDR1 LNHDA and CDR2 SQIVND (reference sequence). The V and J ends lost 6 bases and 5 bases respectively, with 14 bases between them. The CDR3 DNA is TGTGCCAGTAGGCTCTGGACATCGAATAATTCACCCCTCCACTTT. It codes for CASRLWTSNNSPLHF.

The chain carries TRBV5-1 and TRBJ2-2; the D is unclear. Germline loops: CDR1 SGHRS, CDR2 YFSETQ. The CDR3 loop spans 13 amino acids. Trimming removed 4 bases at V and 5 bases at J, with 9 bases between. CDR3 sequence reads: CASSVLGTGELFF. CDR3 nucleotide sequence: TGCGCCAGCAGCGTCCTAGGTACCGGGGAGCTGTTTTTT.

The V and J genes are TRBV15 and TRBJ2-1, with D perhaps TRBD1 (5 bases). The CDR3 is 14 residues long. The germline V and J ends were trimmed by 1 base and 7 bases, with 11 bases remaining between them. Germline CDR1 LNHNV, CDR2 YYDKDF (reference sequence). The CDR3 DNA reads as TGTGCCACCAGCAGAGGGGCAGGGTGGAATGAGCAGTTCTTC. This codes for CATSRGAGWNEQFF.

The chain is built from TRBV5-1 and TRBJ2-3; D remains unclear. Germline V gene lookup returns CDR1 SGHRS and CDR2 YFSETQ. CDR3 length: 13 residues. V shed 3 bases and J shed 4 bases, with 9 bases lying between them. For the CDR3, the DNA is TGCGCCAGCAGCTCTATGAAGGCAGATACGCAGTATTTT. Its protein product is CASSSMKADTQYF.

The sample holds a few counts of this clone. The J gene is TRBJ1-1, the V gene TRBV28; no firm D call. The germline V gene encodes CDR1 MDHEN and CDR2 SYDVKM. This CDR3 has 12 amino acids. The germline V and J ends were trimmed by 1 base and 8 bases, with 8 bases remaining between them. The chain's CDR3 is CASSLFGAEAFF. CDR3 coding DNA: TGTGCCAGCAGTTTATTCGGTGCGGAAGCTTTCTTT. Looking up the rest from reference TRBV28 and TRBJ1-1 gives the full variable domain: DVKVTQSSRYLVKRTGEKVFLECVQDMDHENMFWYRQDPGLGLRLIYFSYDVKMKEKGDIPEGYSVSREKKERFSLILESASTNQTSMYLCASSLFGAEAFFGQGTRLTVV.

The V and J genes are TRBV19 and TRBJ1-5, with a weak D call TRBD1 (5 bases). Per the germline V gene, CDR1 is LNHDA and CDR2 is SQIVND (reference sequence). CDR3 length: 14 residues. The germline V and J ends were trimmed by 3 bases and 0 bases, with 6 bases remaining between them. CDR3 amino acids: CASSITGSNQPQHF. Here the CDR3 DNA reads TGTGCCAGTAGTATCACAGGTAGCAATCAGCCCCAGCATTTT.

The V gene is TRBV4-3, the J gene TRBJ2-2; the match to TRBD1 covers 7 bases. There are 15 residues in the CDR3. CDR1 is LGHNA, CDR2 YSLEER, per germline. The J segment lost 7 bases and the V segment lost 6 bases, leaving 11 bases of the junction unmatched. The DNA of the CDR3 is TGCGCCAGCAGTTCTGAGGGGGCTGGCAACGGGGAGCTGTTTTTT. Protein: CASSSEGAGNGELFF.

V is TRBV30 and J is TRBJ2-7, with 9 bases that match TRBD2. This CDR3 is 15 amino acids long. The germline gives CDR1 GTSNPN, CDR2 SVGIG (reference sequence). The J segment lost 9 bases and the V segment lost 0 bases, leaving 12 bases of the junction unmatched. CDR3 region: CAWSVGKRGAGGQYF. CDR3 in DNA: TGTGCCTGGAGTGTTGGAAAGCGGGGGGCTGGTGGGCAGTACTTC.